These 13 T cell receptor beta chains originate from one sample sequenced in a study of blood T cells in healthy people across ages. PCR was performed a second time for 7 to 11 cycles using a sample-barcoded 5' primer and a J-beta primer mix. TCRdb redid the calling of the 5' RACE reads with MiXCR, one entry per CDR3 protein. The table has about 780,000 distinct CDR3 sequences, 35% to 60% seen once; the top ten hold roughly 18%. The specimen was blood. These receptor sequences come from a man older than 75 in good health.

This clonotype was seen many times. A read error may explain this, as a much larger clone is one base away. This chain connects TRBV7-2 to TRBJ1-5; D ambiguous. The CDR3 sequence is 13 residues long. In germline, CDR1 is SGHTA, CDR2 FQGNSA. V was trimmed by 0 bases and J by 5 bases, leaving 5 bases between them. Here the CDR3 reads CASSLAVDQPQHF. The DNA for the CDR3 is TGTGCCAGCAGCTTAGCGGTTGATCAGCCCCAGCATTTT.

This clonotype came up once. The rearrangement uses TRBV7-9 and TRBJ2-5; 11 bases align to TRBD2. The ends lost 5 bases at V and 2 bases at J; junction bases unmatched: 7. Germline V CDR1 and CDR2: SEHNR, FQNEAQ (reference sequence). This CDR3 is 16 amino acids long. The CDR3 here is CASSNRLAGLQETQYF. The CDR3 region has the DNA TGTGCCAGCAGCAATCGACTAGCGGGGCTTCAAGAGACCCAGTACTTC.

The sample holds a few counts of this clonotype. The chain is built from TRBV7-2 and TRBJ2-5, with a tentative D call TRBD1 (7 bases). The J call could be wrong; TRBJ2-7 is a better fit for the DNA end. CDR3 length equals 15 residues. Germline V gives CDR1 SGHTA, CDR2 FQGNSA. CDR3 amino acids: CASSAQQGRYYEQYF. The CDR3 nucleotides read TGTGCCAGCAGCGCGCAACAGGGGAGGTACTACGAGCAGTACTTC.

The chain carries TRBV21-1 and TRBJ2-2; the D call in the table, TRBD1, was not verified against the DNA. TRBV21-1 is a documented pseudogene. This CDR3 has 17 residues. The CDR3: CASSKVIRGQGPGELFF. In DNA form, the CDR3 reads TGTGCCAGCAGCAAAGTAATAAGAGGACAGGGGCCCGGGGAGCTGTTTTTT.

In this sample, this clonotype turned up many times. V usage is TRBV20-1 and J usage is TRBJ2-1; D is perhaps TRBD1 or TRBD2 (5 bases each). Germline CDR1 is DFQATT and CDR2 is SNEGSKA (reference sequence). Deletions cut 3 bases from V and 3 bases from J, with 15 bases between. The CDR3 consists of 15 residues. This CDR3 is CSASQGVDYYNEQFF. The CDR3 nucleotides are TGCAGTGCTAGTCAGGGAGTCGACTACTACAATGAGCAGTTCTTC.

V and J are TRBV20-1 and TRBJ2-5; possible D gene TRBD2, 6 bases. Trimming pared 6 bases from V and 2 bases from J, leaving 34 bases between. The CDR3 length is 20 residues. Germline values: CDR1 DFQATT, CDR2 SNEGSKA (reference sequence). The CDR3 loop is CSAKVVAEGPLGRAQETQYF. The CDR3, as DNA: TGCAGTGCCAAGGTGGTAGCGGAGGGCCCTTTGGGCCGGGCTCAAGAGACCCAGTACTTC.

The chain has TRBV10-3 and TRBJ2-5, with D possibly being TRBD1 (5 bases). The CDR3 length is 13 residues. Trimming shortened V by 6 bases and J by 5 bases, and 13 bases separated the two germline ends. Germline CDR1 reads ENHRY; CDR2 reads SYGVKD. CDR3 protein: CAISPRDTETQYF. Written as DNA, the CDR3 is TGTGCCATCAGCCCCAGGGATACGGAGACCCAGTACTTC.

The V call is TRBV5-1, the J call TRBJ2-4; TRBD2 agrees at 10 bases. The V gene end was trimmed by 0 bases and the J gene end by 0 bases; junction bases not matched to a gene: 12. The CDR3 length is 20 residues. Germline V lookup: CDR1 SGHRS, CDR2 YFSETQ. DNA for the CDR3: TGCGCCAGCAGCTTGGAGAGTTGGACTAGCGGATCTCTAGCCAAAAACATTCAGTACTTC. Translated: CASSLESWTSGSLAKNIQYF.

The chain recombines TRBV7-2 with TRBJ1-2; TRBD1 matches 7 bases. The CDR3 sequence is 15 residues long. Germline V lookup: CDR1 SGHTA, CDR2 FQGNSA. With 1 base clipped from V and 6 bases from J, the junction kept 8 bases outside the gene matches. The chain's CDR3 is CASSLGGQERNGYTF. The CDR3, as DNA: TGTGCCAGCAGCTTAGGAGGACAGGAAAGGAATGGCTACACCTTC.

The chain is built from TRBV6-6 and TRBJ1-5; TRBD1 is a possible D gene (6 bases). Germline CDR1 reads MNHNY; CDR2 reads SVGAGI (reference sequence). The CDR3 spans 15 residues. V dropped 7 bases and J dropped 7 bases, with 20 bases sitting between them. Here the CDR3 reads CASNWDPGAGQPQHF. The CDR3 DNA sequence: TGTGCCAGCAATTGGGACCCAGGGGCGGGACAGCCCCAGCATTTT.

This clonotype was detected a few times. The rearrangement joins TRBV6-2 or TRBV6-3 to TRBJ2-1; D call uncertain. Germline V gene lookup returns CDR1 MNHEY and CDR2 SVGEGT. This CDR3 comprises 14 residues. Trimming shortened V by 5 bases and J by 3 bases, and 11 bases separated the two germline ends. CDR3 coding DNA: TGTGCCAGCAGTCACCCTCGTGACTACAATGAGCAGTTCTTC. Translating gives CASSHPRDYNEQFF.

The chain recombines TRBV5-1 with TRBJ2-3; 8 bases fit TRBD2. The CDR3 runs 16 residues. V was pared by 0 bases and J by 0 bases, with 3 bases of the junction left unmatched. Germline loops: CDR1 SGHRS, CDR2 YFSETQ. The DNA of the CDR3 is TGCGCCAGCAGCTTGGTGACTAGCGTAAGCACAGATACGCAGTATTTT. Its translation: CASSLVTSVSTDTQYF.

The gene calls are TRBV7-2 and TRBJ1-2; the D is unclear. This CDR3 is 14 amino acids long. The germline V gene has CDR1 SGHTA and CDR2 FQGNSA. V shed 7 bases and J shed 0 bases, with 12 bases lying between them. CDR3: CASNHRNTNYGYTF. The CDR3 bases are TGTGCCAGCAACCACCGGAACACTAACTATGGCTACACCTTC.